These 8 T cell receptor beta chains were all obtained from the same sample, sequenced in a study of CD8 T cells in ankylosing spondylitis. TCRdb re-analysed the 5' RACE reads in MiXCR, keeping a single row per CDR3 protein. The sample lists 250,000 or so distinct CDR3 sequences, roughly a tenth seen once, with about 2.8% in the top ten. The sequencing sample was made of blood, either unsorted or a sorted T cell fraction (not recorded which). The receptors originated from a male donor with ankylosing spondylitis or in good health (not recorded which).

The table lists this clonotype with many counts. The rearrangement links TRBV7-6 to TRBJ1-6, with 7 bases identical to TRBD1. The CDR3 spans 15 residues. Germline assignment: CDR1 SGHVS and CDR2 FNYEAQ. V lost 4 bases and J lost 6; bases outside the gene matches: 6. Here the CDR3 reads CASSSGGGGNSPLHF. CDR3 in DNA: TGTGCCAGCAGCTCAGGAGGGGGCGGTAATTCACCCCTCCACTTT.

In this sample, this clonotype turned up a few times. This chain uses TRBV3-1 with TRBJ2-2, with 8 positions matching TRBD2. This CDR3 comprises 15 residues. Germline V gene data show CDR1 as LGHDT and CDR2 as YNNKEL (reference sequence). The trim removed 5 bases at V and 5 bases at J, leaving 7 bases unmatched. This CDR3 reads CASSGLGGDTGELFF. Written as DNA, the CDR3 is TGTGCCAGCAGCGGCCTCGGGGGGGATACCGGGGAGCTGTTTTTT.

Remarks on this clonotype: Given a much more abundant clone one base away, this may be a read error. The J gene is TRBJ1-1, the V gene TRBV6-2 or TRBV6-3; D call uncertain. The CDR3 spans 12 residues. The germline CDR1 and CDR2 sequences are MNHEY and SVGEGT. The CDR3 nucleotides are TGTGCCAGCAGTTACGGGGTCACTGCAGCTTTCTTT. This gives the protein CASSYGVTAAFF.

The chain couples TRBV11-2 to TRBJ2-6, with TRBD2 identical over 9 bases. Germline values: CDR1 SGHAT, CDR2 FQNNGV. V lost 0 bases, J lost 3 bases, and 9 bases stayed unmatched. The CDR3 totals 19 residues. CDR3 DNA sequence: TGTGCCAGCAGCTTAGAGGGCGGGAGGGCCCGAAGTGGGGCCAACGTCCTGACTTTC. It codes for CASSLEGGRARSGANVLTF.

This clonotype was observed at least ten times. This chain links TRBV20-1 with TRBJ2-5, with 7 positions matching TRBD1. Germline values: CDR1 DFQATT, CDR2 SNEGSKA (reference sequence). The CDR3 runs 15 residues. V trimming: 6 bases; J trimming: 6 bases; junction bases outside the gene matches: 16. The CDR3 loop reads CSARERQGIKKTQYF. The CDR3 DNA follows: TGCAGTGCCCGAGAGAGACAGGGAATTAAAAAGACCCAGTACTTC.

This rearrangement joins TRBV7-9 to TRBJ2-7; D gene uncertain. This CDR3 has 14 residues. Trimming left V 4 bases short and J 3 bases short, with 13 bases between. In germline, CDR1 is SEHNR, CDR2 FQNEAQ (reference sequence). CDR3 coding DNA: TGTGCCAGCAGCTCGGCTGGACGGAGCTACGAGCAGTACTTC. Its protein product is CASSSAGRSYEQYF. Supplemented by reference TRBV7-9 and TRBJ2-7, the full variable domain reads DTGVSQNPRHKITKRGQNVTFRCDPISEHNRLYWYRQTLGQGPEFLTYFQNEAQLEKSRLLSDRFSAERPKGSFSTLEIQRTEQGDSAMYLCASSSAGRSYEQYFGPGTRLTVT.

This clonotype was seen a few times. The chain is built from TRBV18 and TRBJ1-1; D not resolved. The germline CDR1 and CDR2 sequences are KGHSH and LQKENI. The CDR3 extends over 14 amino acids. V lost 3 bases to trimming and J lost 4 bases, with 12 bases between them. The CDR3 DNA reads TGTGCCAGCTCACCTTCCCACACCAGCACTGAAGCTTTCTTT. It translates to CASSPSHTSTEAFF. The full variable domain, its missing parts supplied by reference TRBV18 and TRBJ1-1, is NAGVMQNPRHLVRRRGQEARLRCSPMKGHSHVYWYRQLPEEGLKFMVYLQKENIIDESGMPKERFSAEFPKEGPSILRIQQVVRGDSAAYFCASSPSHTSTEAFFGQGTRLTVV.

This clonotype was counted only a few times. The genes are TRBV29-1 and TRBJ2-3, with TRBD1 identical over 9 bases. With 6 bases clipped from V and 5 bases from J, the junction kept 9 bases outside the gene matches. CDR3 length: 14 residues. Per germline, CDR1 SQVTM and CDR2 ANQGSEA. CDR3 protein: CSVETGGFEDTQYF. CDR3 sequence (DNA): TGCAGCGTGGAGACAGGGGGTTTTGAAGATACGCAGTATTTT.